The next 28 T cell receptor beta chains were all read from a single sample in a study of T cell changes during pregnancy in multiple sclerosis. This table comes from immunoSEQ multiplex PCR, and its TCRdb copy is limited to in-frame clones, with some not included. The data show approximately 65,000 clones, almost 97% seen once. The sample consisted of CD8+ T cells from peripheral blood mononuclear cells, taken after pregnancy. These receptors originate from a female donor with multiple sclerosis, enrolled in a pregnancy study.

CDR3 bases: TGTGCCAGCAGTCCGCCTTCCGGTGAGCAGTTCTTC. Translation gives CASSPPSGEQFF. The J gene is TRBJ2-1, the V gene TRBV28, with D unclear. This CDR3 is built from 12 residues. Trimming left V 5 bases short and J 9 bases short, with 11 bases between. The V gene's germline CDR1 is MDHEN and CDR2 SYDVKM.

The V call is TRBV6-1, the J call TRBJ2-7, with a tentative D call TRBD2 (5 bases). CDR1 and CDR2 from the germline V gene are MNHNS and SASEGT. V was cut by 1 base and J by 1 base, with 17 bases left in between. This CDR3 spans 17 amino acids. In DNA form, the CDR3 reads TGTGCCAGCAGTGAAGTTCTAGAGGGTATAGTATCCTACGAGCAGTACTTC. Translating gives CASSEVLEGIVSYEQYF.

The chain employs TRBV10-3 and TRBJ2-7; 8 nucleotides line up with TRBD2. This CDR3 region has 13 residues. Germline V gives CDR1 ENHRY, CDR2 SYGVKD. V lost 9 bases, J lost 7 bases, and 11 bases stayed unmatched. The CDR3 DNA sequence: TGTGCCATAGGCCAGGGACTAGTTGATGAGCAGTACTTC. Translation gives CAIGQGLVDEQYF.

The CDR3 DNA follows: TGTGCCAGTAGTATAGGAGGTCCCGTCGGGGAGCTGTTTTTT. Amino acid sequence: CASSIGGPVGELFF. The chain carries TRBV19 and TRBJ2-2, with D unclear. V lost 1 base and J lost 7, with 10 bases in between. CDR1 and CDR2 from the germline V gene are LNHDA and SQIVND (reference sequence). CDR3 length: 14 amino acids. Full variable domain (remainder filled in from reference TRBV19 and TRBJ2-2): DGGITQSPKYLFRKEGQNVTLSCEQNLNHDAMYWYRQDPGQGLRLIYYSQIVNDFQKGDIAEGYSVSREKKESFPLTVTSAQKNPTAFYLCASSIGGPVGELFFGEGSRLTVL.

This clone is medium-sized by share. The rearrangement uses TRBV28 and TRBJ2-7; TRBD1 matches at 9 bases. Germline CDR1 and CDR2: MDHEN and SYDVKM. V shed 2 bases and J 6 bases; nucleotides not matched to a gene: 8. This CDR3 spans 15 amino acids. CDR3 nucleotides: TGTGCCAGCAGTTTAGGGGGGACAGGGTGGGGCGAGCAGTACTTC. This codes for CASSLGGTGWGEQYF.

The chain employs TRBV28 and TRBJ2-3; 7 bases fit TRBD1. The CDR3 loop spans 17 amino acids. CDR1 MDHEN and CDR2 SYDVKM come from the germline V gene. V trimming: 5 bases; J trimming: 6 bases; junction bases outside the gene matches: 17. CDR3 sequence reads: CASSIPYGTEGADTQYF. CDR3 DNA: TGTGCCAGCAGTATCCCATACGGGACAGAGGGCGCCGATACGCAGTATTTT. Using reference TRBV28 and TRBJ2-3 for the parts outside the CDR3, the full variable domain is DVKVTQSSRYLVKRTGEKVFLECVQDMDHENMFWYRQDPGLGLRLIYFSYDVKMKEKGDIPEGYSVSREKKERFSLILESASTNQTSMYLCASSIPYGTEGADTQYFGPGTRLTVL.

This sequence joins TRBV15 and TRBJ2-3; D gene unclear. This CDR3 is built from 12 residues. Germline CDR1 reads LNHNV; CDR2 reads YYDKDF (reference sequence). V was trimmed by 8 bases and J by 1 base, leaving 7 bases between them. The DNA for the CDR3 is TGTGCCACCTCCCCCGGCACAGATACGCAGTATTTT. Protein: CATSPGTDTQYF.

The chain carries TRBV19 and TRBJ1-3, with D possibly TRBD1 on 6 matching bases. Trimming shortened V by 3 bases and J by 3 bases, and 9 bases separated the two germline ends. Germline CDR1 and CDR2: LNHDA and SQIVND (reference sequence). The CDR3 consists of 14 residues. CDR3 sequence (DNA): TGTGCCAGTAGTATGGGGGCAAGTGGAAACACCATATATTTT. It translates to CASSMGASGNTIYF. Full variable domain (outside the CDR3, taken from reference TRBV19 and TRBJ1-3): DGGITQSPKYLFRKEGQNVTLSCEQNLNHDAMYWYRQDPGQGLRLIYYSQIVNDFQKGDIAEGYSVSREKKESFPLTVTSAQKNPTAFYLCASSMGASGNTIYFGEGSWLTVV.

This chain uses TRBV7-8 with TRBJ1-1; weak D call: TRBD1 (6 bases). The CDR3 has 14 amino acids. Germline assignment: CDR1 SGHVS and CDR2 FQNEAQ. V gave up 1 base and J gave up 7 bases, with 13 bases separating them. CDR3 protein: CASSLGYRAHEAFF. In DNA form, the CDR3 reads TGTGCCAGCAGCTTAGGATACAGGGCCCATGAAGCTTTCTTT.

The V and J genes are TRBV28 and TRBJ1-5, with 12 nucleotides matching TRBD1. The germline gives CDR1 MDHEN, CDR2 SYDVKM. The CDR3 length is 14 residues. V lost 7 bases, J lost 6 bases, and 4 bases stayed unmatched. CDR3 bases: TGTGCCAGCATGTGGGACAGGGGGCTTCAGCCCCAGCATTTT. Protein: CASMWDRGLQPQHF.

V is TRBV7-2 and J is TRBJ2-2, with a possible D match to TRBD1 (5 bases). The length of the CDR3 is 12 residues. Trimming took 1 base from V and 9 from J, leaving 6 bases between them. Germline values: CDR1 SGHTA, CDR2 FQGNSA. The CDR3 DNA is TGTGCCAGCAGCTTAGAGGGGCGGGAGCTGTTTTTT. Translating gives CASSLEGRELFF.

The chain combines TRBV13 with TRBJ2-7; TRBD2 matches 14 bases. The junction had 0 bases not matched to a gene; V was cut back by 6 bases and J by 5 bases. This CDR3 contains 13 residues. Germline CDR1 reads PRHDT; CDR2 reads FYEKMQ (reference sequence). In nucleotides, the CDR3 is TGTGCCAGCAGGGGACTAGCGGGAGACGAGCAGTACTTC. Its translation is CASRGLAGDEQYF.

The chain links TRBV13 to TRBJ2-7, with 8 bases that match TRBD2. The CDR3 spans 14 residues. J lost 3 bases, V lost 4 bases, and 5 bases had no gene match. CDR1 is PRHDT and CDR2 is FYEKMQ in the germline V gene (reference sequence). The CDR3 sequence is CASSSGLDNYEQYF. CDR3 sequence (DNA): TGTGCCAGCAGCTCGGGACTAGATAACTACGAGCAGTACTTC.

The CDR3 nucleotides are TGCAGCGTTGAGGGACTAGCGGGAGGGATTGTTTCCTACAATGAGCAGTTCTTC. Translation: CSVEGLAGGIVSYNEQFF. The chain carries TRBV29-1 and TRBJ2-1, with 16 positions matching TRBD2. Germline CDR1 and CDR2: SQVTM and ANQGSEA. V gave up 3 bases and J gave up 1 base; unmatched junction bases: 6. This CDR3 contains 18 residues.

This clone was observed a few times. The CDR3 DNA reads as TGTGCCAGCAGCCAGGACCCAGGAGGATCTGAAGCTTTCTTT. This encodes CASSQDPGGSEAFF. This chain joins TRBV4-2 and TRBJ1-1; D gene ambiguous. The germline V gene has CDR1 LGHNA and CDR2 YNFKEQ. This CDR3 is 14 amino acids long. Trimming took 3 bases from V and 6 from J, leaving 14 bases between them.

J is TRBJ2-5 and V is TRBV9, with D perhaps matching TRBD2 (6 bases). The germline V gene encodes CDR1 SGDLS and CDR2 YYNGEE. Trimming removed 4 bases at V and 4 bases at J, with 14 bases between. The CDR3 loop spans 14 amino acids. The CDR3 DNA is TGTGCCAGCAGCCCCGGGACGCGGGGAGAGACCCAGTACTTC. Translating it yields CASSPGTRGETQYF. Full variable domain (outside the CDR3, taken from reference TRBV9 and TRBJ2-5): DSGVTQTPKHLITATGQRVTLRCSPRSGDLSVYWYQQSLDQGLQFLIQYYNGEERAKGNILERFSAQQFPDLHSELNLSSLELGDSALYFCASSPGTRGETQYFGPGTRLLVL.

This chain links TRBV19 with TRBJ2-3; the D gene is possibly TRBD2 (6 bases). The germline V gene encodes CDR1 LNHDA and CDR2 SQIVND (reference sequence). Trimming pared 0 bases from V and 0 bases from J, leaving 16 bases between. CDR3 size: 18 residues. CDR3 DNA: TGTGCCAGTAGTATAGATCCCTCTCGCGGGGCCAGCACAGATACGCAGTATTTT. This codes for CASSIDPSRGASTDTQYF.

The rearrangement links TRBV21-1 to TRBJ2-6; the table assigns TRBD1, which was not confirmed against the DNA. TRBV21-1 has pseudogene status. The CDR3 spans 17 residues. CDR3 in DNA: TGTGCCAGCAGCATCCGGGACAGGGGGCATGGGGCCAACGTCCTGACTTTC. Translating it yields CASSIRDRGHGANVLTF.

The chain has TRBV29-1 and TRBJ2-7; the D is unclear. Germline loops: CDR1 SQVTM, CDR2 ANQGSEA. Between the trimmed V and J ends, which lost 0 bases and 6 bases, there was a span of 12 bases. This CDR3 has 13 residues. CDR3 DNA sequence: TGCAGCGTTGAAGATCCGGATGGGCTCGAGCAGTACTTC. It translates to CSVEDPDGLEQYF.

The chain combines TRBV9 with TRBJ2-7, with TRBD2 as a possible D gene (6 bases). This CDR3 region has 17 residues. V was pared by 0 bases and J by 0 bases, with 16 bases between. The germline CDR1 and CDR2 sequences are SGDLS and YYNGEE. CDR3 sequence reads: CASSVGGGSGPSYEQYF. The DNA for the CDR3 is TGTGCCAGCAGCGTAGGAGGCGGTAGCGGACCCTCCTACGAGCAGTACTTC.

The chain joins TRBV27 to TRBJ2-1, with D perhaps matching TRBD1 (6 bases). The CDR3 runs 13 residues. Germline CDR1 MNHEY, CDR2 SMNVEV (reference sequence). The V and J ends lost 6 bases and 3 bases respectively, with 9 bases between them. CDR3 sequence reads: CASSLDSYNEQFF. The CDR3 DNA is TGTGCCAGCAGCCTGGACAGCTACAATGAGCAGTTCTTC.

The CDR3 region is CASSDRVHGYTF. In DNA form, the CDR3 reads TGTGCCAGCAGTGACAGGGTTCACGGCTACACCTTC. The V call is TRBV25-1, the J call TRBJ1-2, with a tentative D call TRBD1 (5 bases). This CDR3 has 12 residues. The germline V gene encodes CDR1 MGHDK and CDR2 SYGVNS. The V end lost 3 bases, the J end lost 8 bases, and 10 bases lay between the germline ends.

The CDR3 region is CASSLGGLNTEAFF. As DNA, the CDR3 is TGCGCCAGCAGCTTGGGAGGGCTTAACACTGAAGCTTTCTTT. J is TRBJ1-1 and V is TRBV5-1; D gene uncertain. V was pared by 0 bases and J by 2 bases, with 8 bases between. The CDR3 loop spans 14 amino acids. Germline assignment: CDR1 SGHRS and CDR2 YFSETQ.

The chain employs TRBV6-6 and TRBJ2-1; 7 bases line up with TRBD2. CDR1 is MNHNY and CDR2 is SVGAGI in the germline V gene (reference sequence). The V segment lost 11 bases and the J segment 9 bases; nucleotides outside the gene matches: 10. This CDR3 spans 12 amino acids. CDR3 region: CAGGRESVEQFF. The CDR3 region has the DNA TGTGCCGGAGGGCGGGAGTCCGTTGAGCAGTTCTTC.

This clone was found once. The junction and the germline gene differ at one end; a read error may be behind it. Other DNA sequences in this sample translate to the same CDR3. This chain links TRBV5-4 with TRBJ2-1; D is possibly TRBD2 (5 bases). Germline-derived CDR1 and CDR2 are SGHNT and YYREEE (reference sequence). The CDR3 covers 15 residues. The CDR3 region has the DNA TGTGCCAGCAGCTTGTGGCAGGACTTCTACAATGAGCAATTCTTC. It translates to CASSLWQDFYNEQFF.

The chain uses TRBV10-1 and TRBJ2-4; TRBD1 matches at 7 bases. From germline, CDR1 is WNHNN and CDR2 SYGVQD (reference sequence). V lost 2 bases, J lost 2 bases, and 12 bases stayed unmatched. CDR3 length: 18 residues. Here the CDR3 reads CASSETPKGAWTKNIQYF. CDR3 bases: TGCGCCAGCAGTGAGACCCCCAAGGGGGCATGGACCAAAAACATTCAGTACTTC.

The chain is built from TRBV27 and TRBJ2-7; TRBD1 matches at 7 bases. The CDR3 is made up of 14 amino acids. CDR1 MNHEY and CDR2 SMNVEV come from the germline V gene (reference sequence). The J segment lost 3 bases and the V segment lost 3 bases, leaving 5 bases of the junction unmatched. The CDR3 DNA reads as TGTGCCAGCAGTTTCCAGGGACAGAACTACGAGCAGTACTTC. Encoded protein: CASSFQGQNYEQYF.

The rearrangement uses TRBV28 and TRBJ2-1, with D tentatively TRBD1 (5 bases). V was shortened by 5 bases and J by 16 bases, with 18 bases between the two germline ends. Germline V gives CDR1 MDHEN, CDR2 SYDVKM. This CDR3 is built from 12 residues. The DNA for the CDR3 is TGTGCCAGCAGTACCCAGGGCGGTCCCCCATTCTTC. Amino acids: CASSTQGGPPFF.